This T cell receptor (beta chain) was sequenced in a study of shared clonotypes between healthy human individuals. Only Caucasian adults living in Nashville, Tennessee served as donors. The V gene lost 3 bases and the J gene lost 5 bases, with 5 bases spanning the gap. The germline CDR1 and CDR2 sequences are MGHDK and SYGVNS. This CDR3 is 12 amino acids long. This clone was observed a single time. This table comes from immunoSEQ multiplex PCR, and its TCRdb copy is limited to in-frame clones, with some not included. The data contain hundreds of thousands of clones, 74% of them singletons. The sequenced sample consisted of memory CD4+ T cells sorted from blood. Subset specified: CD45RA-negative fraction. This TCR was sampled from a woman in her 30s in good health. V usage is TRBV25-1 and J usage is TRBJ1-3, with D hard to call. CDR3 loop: CASSDGRNTIYF. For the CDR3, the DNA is TGTGCCAGCAGTGACGGCAGAAACACCATATATTTT. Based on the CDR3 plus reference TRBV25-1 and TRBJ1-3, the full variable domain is EADIYQTPRYLVIGTGKKITLECSQTMGHDKMYWYQQDPGMELHLIHYSYGVNSTEKGDLSSESTVSRIRTEHFPLTLESARPSHTSQYLCASSDGRNTIYFGEGSWLTVV.